The clone carrying this T cell receptor (beta chain) came up a few times. What it binds is unknown. Unique molecular identifiers were present on cDNA, and template switching added a universal primer site. One entry per CDR3 protein results from TCRdb running MiXCR on the 5' RACE reads. In the table there are hundreds of thousands of distinct CDR3 sequences, roughly 9.4% of which are singletons. CDR3 size: 12 residues. Germline CDR1 and CDR2: DFQATT and SNEGSKA (reference sequence). Deletions cut 7 bases from V and 2 bases from J, with 10 bases between. The record originates from a study of identical twins. Broader study findings: Conclusions were drawn cross-sectionally by statistical analysis, without following the same donors. There were fewer insertions in abundant cord blood beta clonotypes, but memory repertoires showed no such pattern.

The sequence was obtained from a woman aged 18-35 years in good health. The chain links TRBV20-1 to TRBJ2-3; D is perhaps TRBD2 (5 bases). Material: memory (CD45RO+) T cells sorted from blood. CDR3 sequence reads: CSVGRDTDTQYF. The CDR3 coding sequence is TGCAGTGTAGGTCGGGACACAGATACGCAGTATTTT.